These 30 T cell receptor beta chains were sequenced from one sample in a study of blood T cell repertoires in COVID-19. TCRdb's table, derived via immunoSEQ multiplex PCR, lists solely in-frame clones and lacks some. The profile shows about 150,000 clones, roughly 84% of them singletons. The source material was peripheral blood. These receptors were taken from a man aged 18 to 29 with active or convalescent COVID-19.

The J gene is TRBJ1-4, the V gene TRBV5-4, with 7 bases lining up with TRBD1. Germline-derived CDR1 and CDR2 are SGHNT and YYREEE (reference sequence). The CDR3 spans 19 residues. Trimming cost V 3 bases and J 0 bases; bases outside gene matches: 14. This chain's CDR3 is CASSYTFLGQAATNEKLFF. As DNA, the CDR3 is TGTGCCAGCAGCTACACTTTCTTAGGACAGGCTGCAACTAATGAAAAACTGTTTTTT.

The chain has TRBV27 and TRBJ1-4; TRBD1 aligns across 9 bases. Germline V CDR1 and CDR2: MNHEY, SMNVEV (reference sequence). This CDR3 comprises 15 residues. V was pared by 8 bases and J by 3 bases, with 7 bases of the junction left unmatched. This chain's CDR3 is CASRRQGGANEKLFF. CDR3 nucleotides: TGTGCCAGCCGAAGACAGGGGGGGGCTAATGAAAAACTGTTTTTT.

The rearrangement uses TRBV1 and TRBJ2-5; no check of the table's D call, TRBD2, against the DNA was made. TRBV1 is a documented pseudogene. This CDR3 has 17 amino acids. In DNA form, the CDR3 reads TGCACCAGCAGCCAAGATCGATGCGGGAGGGCAGCAGAGACCCAGTACTTC. Its protein product is CTSSQDRCGRAAETQYF.

The chain is built from TRBV19 and TRBJ1-6, with a tentative D call TRBD1 (6 bases). Trimming shortened V by 4 bases and J by 0 bases, and 13 bases separated the two germline ends. Germline V lookup: CDR1 LNHDA, CDR2 SQIVND (reference sequence). There are 17 residues in the CDR3. The CDR3: CASSKQGTSSYNSPLHF. Written as DNA, the CDR3 is TGTGCCAGTAGTAAACAGGGAACGAGCTCCTATAATTCACCCCTCCACTTT.

The chain has TRBV28 and TRBJ1-2, with 8 bases aligning to TRBD1. Germline V gives CDR1 MDHEN, CDR2 SYDVKM. This CDR3 is 15 amino acids long. J gave up 2 bases and V 3 bases, and 5 bases lay outside the gene matches. The DNA of the CDR3 is TGTGCCAGCAGTTTGTGGACAGGGAGGAACTATGGCTACACCTTC. It translates to CASSLWTGRNYGYTF.

V is TRBV19 and J is TRBJ1-5, with D possibly being TRBD1 (5 bases). Trimming shortened V by 1 base and J by 5 bases, and 12 bases separated the two germline ends. The CDR3 length is 15 residues. From germline, CDR1 is LNHDA and CDR2 SQIVND (reference sequence). The DNA of the CDR3 is TGTGCCAGTAGTATAGGGCAGGGAGGGGATCAGCCCCAGCATTTT. This gives the protein CASSIGQGGDQPQHF.

The chain employs TRBV2 and TRBJ1-6, with D maybe TRBD1 (5 bases). The germline V gene encodes CDR1 SNHLY and CDR2 FYNNEI. V was pared by 9 bases and J by 7 bases, with 13 bases between. CDR3 length: 13 residues. CDR3 DNA: TGTGCCAGGAAGCAGGGTTTGAATTCACCCCTCCACTTT. Translating it yields CARKQGLNSPLHF.

J is TRBJ1-1 and V is TRBV7-2; D not certain. The CDR3 loop spans 15 amino acids. Deletions cut 3 bases from V and 0 bases from J, with 11 bases between. CDR1 and CDR2 from the germline V gene are SGHTA and FQGNSA. The CDR3 loop is CASSLAAAMNTEAFF. The CDR3 nucleotides are TGTGCCAGCAGCTTGGCGGCTGCTATGAACACTGAAGCTTTCTTT.

This clone was observed a handful of times. This chain links TRBV10-1 with TRBJ2-7; 7 bases are a match to TRBD1. The V gene end was trimmed by 5 bases and the J gene end by 3 bases; junction bases not matched to a gene: 19. Germline V gives CDR1 WNHNN, CDR2 SYGVQD (reference sequence). There are 18 residues in the CDR3. CDR3 loop: CASSKEASGDRAGYEQYF. The CDR3 coding sequence is TGCGCCAGCAGTAAGGAGGCGTCTGGAGACAGGGCCGGCTACGAGCAGTACTTC.

CDR3 sequence: CASSLFLASYNEQFF. In DNA form, the CDR3 reads TGTGCCAGCAGCTTATTCCTAGCTTCCTACAATGAGCAGTTCTTC. This chain uses TRBV7-4 with TRBJ2-1, with D possibly being TRBD2 (5 bases). This CDR3 spans 15 amino acids. CDR1 is SGHVT, CDR2 SQSDAQ, per germline. V lost 2 bases and J lost 1, with 9 bases in between.

The rearrangement links TRBV5-1 to TRBJ1-2; possible D gene TRBD1, 6 bases. Germline V gene sequence: CDR1 SGHRS, CDR2 YFSETQ. CDR3 length: 15 amino acids. V dropped 0 bases and J dropped 2 bases, with 11 bases sitting between them. The CDR3 reads CASSLVAGENYGYTF. DNA for the CDR3: TGCGCCAGCAGCTTGGTGGCAGGGGAAAACTATGGCTACACCTTC.

The rearrangement links TRBV4-3 to TRBJ2-5, with TRBD2 matching over 9 bases. The V gene end was trimmed by 0 bases and the J gene end by 4 bases; junction bases not matched to a gene: 6. Per the germline V gene, CDR1 is LGHNA and CDR2 is YSLEER. This CDR3 spans 16 amino acids. As DNA, the CDR3 is TGCGCCAGCAGCCAAGAGGTAGCGGGAGTAAGAGAGACCCAGTACTTC. Amino acids: CASSQEVAGVRETQYF.

The V and J genes are TRBV2 and TRBJ1-1, with TRBD1 identical over 11 bases. In germline, CDR1 is SNHLY, CDR2 FYNNEI. V lost 7 bases, J lost 5 bases, and 6 bases stayed unmatched. This CDR3 is 14 amino acids long. The CDR3 DNA sequence: TGTGCCAGCAAAGGGACAGGGGGATTGACTGAAGCTTTCTTT. Translated: CASKGTGGLTEAFF.

The V and J genes are TRBV11-3 and TRBJ2-1, with 8 bases fitting TRBD2. Germline CDR1 and CDR2: SGHNT and YENEEA. J was trimmed by 9 bases and V by 3 bases; bases with no gene match: 7. The CDR3 runs 14 residues. The CDR3 is CASSFYGTRAEQFF. In DNA, the CDR3 is TGTGCCAGCAGCTTTTACGGGACTAGGGCTGAGCAGTTCTTC.

The rearrangement links TRBV6-5 to TRBJ1-2; no firm D call. Germline-derived CDR1 and CDR2 are MNHEY and SVGAGI. The ends were cut back, 4 bases at V and 8 bases at J, with 14 bases in the middle. CDR3 size: 13 residues. The CDR3 loop is CASSWRRTGGYTF. CDR3 DNA sequence: TGTGCCAGCAGTTGGAGACGGACGGGGGGCTACACCTTC.

This rearrangement joins TRBV5-1 to TRBJ2-4; D gene uncertain. The CDR3 contains 13 residues. V gave up 4 bases and J gave up 12 bases, with 17 bases separating them. Germline loops: CDR1 SGHRS, CDR2 YFSETQ. DNA of the CDR3: TGCGCCAGCAGCCACCCAGGAATTCGTGGTCAGTACTTC. It specifies CASSHPGIRGQYF.

With regard to this clone: The sample carries other DNA sequences with the same CDR3. The DNA for the CDR3 is TGCGCCAGCAGCACCGGACTAGCCGGTTACAATGAGCAGTTCTTC. Protein product: CASSTGLAGYNEQFF. This chain uses TRBV5-1 with TRBJ2-1, with 8 bases that match TRBD2. The CDR3 consists of 15 residues. Germline V gene lookup returns CDR1 SGHRS and CDR2 YFSETQ. The ends lost 4 bases at V and 4 bases at J; junction bases unmatched: 7.

The sample holds one count of this clone. The CDR3 DNA reads TGTGCCAGCAGCTTAGGGACAAACTACGAGCAGTACTTC. It translates to CASSLGTNYEQYF. The chain couples TRBV11-2 to TRBJ2-7, with D possibly matching TRBD1 (5 bases). The CDR3 extends over 13 amino acids. Germline CDR1 SGHAT, CDR2 FQNNGV. V was cut by 1 base and J by 3 bases, with 7 bases left in between.

The CDR3 here is CSVAPGGRPKQETQYF. In DNA, the CDR3 is TGCAGCGTCGCGCCCGGGGGTAGGCCCAAACAAGAGACCCAGTACTTC. The chain links TRBV29-1 to TRBJ2-5, with a possible D match to TRBD2 (6 bases). CDR1 SQVTM and CDR2 ANQGSEA come from the germline V gene. The CDR3 runs to 16 residues. Trimming pared 6 bases from V and 2 bases from J, leaving 22 bases between.

This chain connects TRBV5-4 to TRBJ1-2; no clear D. The CDR3 has 13 residues. The V gene lost 10 bases and the J gene lost 3 bases, with 16 bases spanning the gap. In germline, CDR1 is SGHNT, CDR2 YYREEE (reference sequence). CDR3 in DNA: TGTGCCTCAGGCGAGGGCGTTGACTATGGCTACACCTTC. Translated, it gives CASGEGVDYGYTF.

The chain links TRBV7-9 to TRBJ1-3; a possible D gene is TRBD1 (6 bases). CDR3 length equals 15 residues. V gave up 5 bases and J gave up 2 bases, with 13 bases separating them. The germline gives CDR1 SEHNR, CDR2 FQNEAQ (reference sequence). The CDR3, as DNA: TGTGCCAGCAGCCCCTACAGGGAAACTGGAAACACCATATATTTT. Translating gives CASSPYRETGNTIYF.

The chain uses TRBV10-1 and TRBJ2-7; possible D gene TRBD2, 6 bases. This CDR3 comprises 13 residues. Trimming stripped 6 bases from V and 6 bases from J, with 15 bases between. The V gene's germline CDR1 is WNHNN and CDR2 SYGVQD (reference sequence). This chain's CDR3 is CASSGLGGAEQYF. As DNA, the CDR3 is TGCGCCAGCAGCGGCTTGGGGGGTGCCGAGCAGTACTTC.

The chain couples TRBV5-3 to TRBJ1-2; D is perhaps TRBD1 (5 bases). TRBV5-3 is sorted into the ORF group, with uncertain function. With 1 base removed from V and 4 bases from J, the gap between germline ends came to 5 bases. The CDR3 is 12 amino acids. The CDR3 DNA sequence: TGTGCCAGAAGCTTGAGGGGCTATGGCTACACCTTC. Translating it yields CARSLRGYGYTF.

The chain is built from TRBV12-3 or TRBV12-4 and TRBJ2-7, with unresolved D. Trimming took 3 bases from V and 0 from J, leaving 3 bases between them. The CDR3 is made up of 12 amino acids. CDR3 loop: CASSFFSYEQYF. The CDR3, as DNA: TGTGCCAGCAGTTTCTTCTCCTACGAGCAGTACTTC.

CDR3 in amino acids: CASTMTGKVSNSPLHF. The CDR3 DNA is TGTGCCAGCACGATGACAGGGAAGGTCTCTAATTCACCCCTCCACTTT. The chain employs TRBV2 and TRBJ1-6, with 7 bases that match TRBD1. J gave up 6 bases and V 7 bases, and 12 bases lay outside the gene matches. The CDR3 is made up of 16 amino acids. CDR1 and CDR2 from the germline V gene are SNHLY and FYNNEI. The whole variable domain, remainder taken from reference TRBV2 and TRBJ1-6, is EPEVTQTPSHQVTQMGQEVILRCVPISNHLYFYWYRQILGQKVEFLVSFYNNEISEKSEIFDDQFSVERPDGSNFTLKIRSTKLEDSAMYFCASTMTGKVSNSPLHFGNGTRLTVT.

This chain links TRBV29-1 with TRBJ2-1; 7 nucleotides align to TRBD2. CDR3 length equals 14 residues. The V segment lost 4 bases and the J segment 0 bases; nucleotides outside the gene matches: 3. Germline V gene data show CDR1 as SQVTM and CDR2 as ANQGSEA. The chain's CDR3 is CSVGTSASYNEQFF. The CDR3 DNA sequence: TGCAGCGTTGGCACTAGCGCCTCCTACAATGAGCAGTTCTTC.

The V and J genes are TRBV14 and TRBJ2-7; tentatively, D is TRBD1 (7 bases). The ends were cut back, 1 base at V and 2 bases at J, with 9 bases in the middle. Germline V gene sequence: CDR1 SGHDN, CDR2 FVKESK. CDR3 size: 14 residues. The CDR3 region has the DNA TGTGCCAGCAGCCAAGGCAGGGGGGCCTACGAGCAGTACTTC. Translated, it gives CASSQGRGAYEQYF.

The gene calls are TRBV5-1 and TRBJ1-3; no clear D gene. Germline V gene sequence: CDR1 SGHRS, CDR2 YFSETQ. CDR3 size: 14 residues. The V gene lost 2 bases and the J gene lost 6 bases, with 12 bases spanning the gap. The chain's CDR3 is CASSFTGAENTIYF. The CDR3 nucleotides read TGCGCCAGCAGCTTTACGGGAGCAGAAAACACCATATATTTT.

V and J are TRBV6-4 and TRBJ1-5; D unclear. V lost 11 bases, J lost 7 bases, and 33 bases lay in between. Germline CDR1 reads MRHNA; CDR2 reads SNTAGT. The CDR3 runs 18 residues. As DNA, the CDR3 is TGTGCCTTCGCCGAGAACTTGGAGACCTCCCGGTCGAAACAGCCCCAGCATTTT. Translated: CAFAENLETSRSKQPQHF.

The genes are TRBV29-1 and TRBJ2-2; 9 bases are shared with TRBD2. There are 18 residues in the CDR3. Looked up from germline, CDR1 is SQVTM and CDR2 is ANQGSEA. With 5 bases clipped from V and 6 bases from J, the junction kept 19 bases outside the gene matches. The CDR3 protein is CSVSPQVAGVNGAGELFF. Here the CDR3 DNA reads TGCAGCGTTTCCCCTCAGGTAGCGGGAGTTAATGGCGCCGGGGAGCTGTTTTTT.